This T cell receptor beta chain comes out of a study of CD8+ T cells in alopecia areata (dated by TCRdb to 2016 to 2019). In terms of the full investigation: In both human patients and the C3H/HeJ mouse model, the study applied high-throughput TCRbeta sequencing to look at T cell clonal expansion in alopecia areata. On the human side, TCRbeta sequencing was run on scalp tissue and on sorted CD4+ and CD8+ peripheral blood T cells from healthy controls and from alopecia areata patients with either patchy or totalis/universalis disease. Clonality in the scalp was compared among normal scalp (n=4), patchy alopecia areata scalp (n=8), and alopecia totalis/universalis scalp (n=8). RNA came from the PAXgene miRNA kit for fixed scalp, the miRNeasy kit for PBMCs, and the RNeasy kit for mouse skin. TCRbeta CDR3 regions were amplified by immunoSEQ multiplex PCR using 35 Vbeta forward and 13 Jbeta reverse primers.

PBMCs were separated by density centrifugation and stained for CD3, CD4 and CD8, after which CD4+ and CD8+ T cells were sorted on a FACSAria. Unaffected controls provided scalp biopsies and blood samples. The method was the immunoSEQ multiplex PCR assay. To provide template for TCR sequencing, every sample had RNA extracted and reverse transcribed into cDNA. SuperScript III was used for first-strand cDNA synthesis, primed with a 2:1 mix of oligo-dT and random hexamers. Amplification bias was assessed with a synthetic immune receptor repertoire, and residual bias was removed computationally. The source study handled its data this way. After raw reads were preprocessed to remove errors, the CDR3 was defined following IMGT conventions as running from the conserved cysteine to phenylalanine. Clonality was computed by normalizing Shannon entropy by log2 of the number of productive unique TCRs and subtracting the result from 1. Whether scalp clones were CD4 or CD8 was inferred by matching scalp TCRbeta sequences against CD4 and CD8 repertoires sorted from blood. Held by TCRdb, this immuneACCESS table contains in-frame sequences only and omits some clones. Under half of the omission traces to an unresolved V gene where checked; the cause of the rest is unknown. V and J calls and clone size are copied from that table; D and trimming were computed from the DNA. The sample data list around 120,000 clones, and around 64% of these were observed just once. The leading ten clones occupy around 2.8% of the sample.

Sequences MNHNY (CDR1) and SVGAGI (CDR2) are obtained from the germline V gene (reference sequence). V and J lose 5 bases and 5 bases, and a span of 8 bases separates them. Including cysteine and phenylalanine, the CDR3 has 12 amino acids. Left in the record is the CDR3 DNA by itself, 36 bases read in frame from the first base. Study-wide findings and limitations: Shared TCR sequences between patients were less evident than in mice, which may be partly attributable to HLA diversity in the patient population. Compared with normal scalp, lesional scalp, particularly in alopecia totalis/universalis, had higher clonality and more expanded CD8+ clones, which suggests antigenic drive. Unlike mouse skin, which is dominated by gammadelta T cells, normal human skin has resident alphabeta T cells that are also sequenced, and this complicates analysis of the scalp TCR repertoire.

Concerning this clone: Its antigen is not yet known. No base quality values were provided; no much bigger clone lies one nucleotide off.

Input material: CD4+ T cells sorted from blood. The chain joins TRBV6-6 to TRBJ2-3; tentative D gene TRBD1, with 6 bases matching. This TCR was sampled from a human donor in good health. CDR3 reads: CASSLTGDTQYF. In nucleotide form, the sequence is TGTGCCAGCAGTCTGACAGGAGATACGCAGTATTTT.